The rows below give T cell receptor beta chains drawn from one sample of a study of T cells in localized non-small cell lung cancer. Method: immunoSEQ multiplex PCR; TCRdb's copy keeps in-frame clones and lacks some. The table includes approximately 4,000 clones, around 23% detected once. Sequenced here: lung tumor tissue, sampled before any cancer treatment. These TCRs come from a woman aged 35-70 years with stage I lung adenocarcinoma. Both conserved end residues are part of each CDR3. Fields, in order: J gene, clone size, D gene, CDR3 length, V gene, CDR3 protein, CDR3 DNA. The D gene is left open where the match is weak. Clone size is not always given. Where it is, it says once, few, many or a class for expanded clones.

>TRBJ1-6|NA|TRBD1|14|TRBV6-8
CASRGTGKNSPLHF
TGTGCCAGCAGGGGGACAGGGAAGAATTCACCCCTCCACTTT
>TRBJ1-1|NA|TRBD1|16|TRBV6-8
CAISHRGGSQDTEAFF
TGTGCCATCAGCCACAGGGGGGGCTCTCAAGACACTGAAGCTTTCTTT
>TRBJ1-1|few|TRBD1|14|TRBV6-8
CASTLDRVNTEAFF
TGTGCCAGCACCTTGGACAGGGTTAACACTGAAGCTTTCTTT
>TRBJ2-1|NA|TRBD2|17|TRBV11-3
CASSSGGREAFHNEQFF
TGTGCCAGCAGCTCTGGGGGGCGGGAGGCCTTCCACAATGAGCAGTTCTTC
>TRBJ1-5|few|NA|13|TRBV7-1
CASSLDPGQPQHF
TGTGCCAGCAGCTTAGATCCAGGCCAGCCCCAGCATTTT
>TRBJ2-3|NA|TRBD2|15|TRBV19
CASSVLAGGSDTQYF
TGTGCCAGTAGTGTACTAGCGGGAGGGAGCGATACGCAGTATTTT
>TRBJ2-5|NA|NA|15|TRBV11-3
CASSPGAVREETQYF
TGTGCCAGCAGCCCAGGGGCTGTACGGGAAGAGACCCAGTACTTC
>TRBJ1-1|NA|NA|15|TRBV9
CASRPGRGSNTEAFF
TGTGCCAGCAGACCCGGTAGGGGATCGAACACTGAAGCTTTCTTT
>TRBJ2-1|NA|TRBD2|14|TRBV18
CASFAGTSGNEQFF
TGTGCCAGCTTCGCCGGGACTAGCGGTAATGAGCAGTTCTTC
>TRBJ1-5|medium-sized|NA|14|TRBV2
CASSGGASNQPQHF
TGTGCCAGCAGTGGGGGTGCAAGCAATCAGCCCCAGCATTTT
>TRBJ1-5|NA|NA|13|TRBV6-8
CASSYDSNQPQHF
TGTGCCAGCAGTTACGACAGCAATCAGCCCCAGCATTTT
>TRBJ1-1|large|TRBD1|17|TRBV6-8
CASSYSGTGWMNTEAFF
TGTGCCAGCAGTTACTCCGGGACAGGCTGGATGAACACTGAAGCTTTCTTT
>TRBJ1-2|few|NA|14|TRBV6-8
CASSPGTTLYGYTF
TGTGCCAGCAGTCCAGGGACGACCCTCTATGGCTACACCTTC
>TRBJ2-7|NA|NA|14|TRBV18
CASSLDSNSYEQYF
TGTGCCAGCTCACTGGACTCCAACTCCTACGAGCAGTACTTC
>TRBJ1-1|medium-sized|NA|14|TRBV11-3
CASSGERGFAEAFF
TGTGCCAGCAGTGGGGAGAGGGGCTTCGCTGAAGCTTTCTTT
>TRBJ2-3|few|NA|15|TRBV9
CASSVRGSQPDTQYF
TGTGCCAGCAGCGTACGGGGAAGTCAGCCAGATACGCAGTATTTT
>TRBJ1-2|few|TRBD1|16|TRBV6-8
CASSYSTGGLVYGYTF
TGTGCCAGCAGTTACTCTACAGGGGGCCTCGTTTATGGCTACACCTTC
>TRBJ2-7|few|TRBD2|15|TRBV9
CASSLRGGRAYEQYF
TGTGCCAGCAGTCTCCGAGGCGGGAGGGCTTACGAGCAGTACTTC
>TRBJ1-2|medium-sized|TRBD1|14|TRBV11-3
CASSLGQGVDGYTF
TGTGCCAGCAGCTTAGGACAGGGTGTGGACGGCTACACCTTC
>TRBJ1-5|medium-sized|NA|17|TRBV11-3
CASSLVGGAHSNQPQHF
TGTGCCAGCAGCTTAGTAGGGGGGGCTCATAGCAATCAGCCCCAGCATTTT
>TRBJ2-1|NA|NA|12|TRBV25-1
CASGASSVEQFF
TGTGCCAGCGGGGCTTCCAGCGTTGAGCAGTTCTTC
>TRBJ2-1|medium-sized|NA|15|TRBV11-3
CASSLGDLRDNEQFF
TGTGCCAGCAGCTTAGGGGACCTAAGGGACAATGAGCAGTTCTTC
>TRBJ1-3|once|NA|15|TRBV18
CASSTTDSSGNTIYF
TGTGCCAGCTCAACGACAGACTCCTCTGGAAACACCATATATTTT
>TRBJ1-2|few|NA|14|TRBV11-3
CASSSLAASYGYTF
TGTGCCAGCAGCTCCCTTGCGGCCTCTTATGGCTACACCTTC
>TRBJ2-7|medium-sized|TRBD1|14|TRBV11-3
CASSPTGTAYEQYF
TGTGCCAGCAGCCCAACCGGGACAGCCTACGAGCAGTACTTC
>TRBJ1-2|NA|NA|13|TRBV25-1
CASSEDTNYGYTF
TGTGCCAGCAGTGAGGACACTAACTATGGCTACACCTTC
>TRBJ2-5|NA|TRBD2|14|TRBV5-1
CASSPSGNGETQYF
TGCGCCAGCAGCCCTAGCGGGAACGGAGAGACCCAGTACTTC
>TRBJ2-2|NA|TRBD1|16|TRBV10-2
CASRGQGAPNTGELFF
TGCGCCAGCAGGGGACAGGGGGCGCCGAACACCGGGGAGCTGTTTTTT
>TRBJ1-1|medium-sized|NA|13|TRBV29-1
CSVAGGYNTEAFF
TGCAGCGTCGCCGGGGGTTACAACACTGAAGCTTTCTTT
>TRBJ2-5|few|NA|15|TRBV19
CASRAAGGNQETQYF
TGTGCCAGTAGGGCGGCCGGCGGCAACCAAGAGACCCAGTACTTC
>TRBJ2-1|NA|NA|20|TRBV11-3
CASSLLRRRGRTSSYNEQFF
TGTGCCAGCAGCTTACTCCGGCGTAGGGGGCGGACTAGCTCCTACAATGAGCAGTTCTTC
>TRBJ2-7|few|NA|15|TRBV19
CASSPNEVGSYEQYF
TGTGCCAGTAGTCCTAACGAGGTGGGCTCCTACGAGCAGTACTTC
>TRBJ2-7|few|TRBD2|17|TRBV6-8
CASSYSIAGGTIYEQYF
TGTGCCAGCAGTTACTCGATAGCGGGAGGGACTATTTACGAGCAGTACTTC
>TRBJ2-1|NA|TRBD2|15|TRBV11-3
CASSSTAGGYNEQFF
TGTGCCAGCAGCTCAACAGCGGGGGGGTACAATGAGCAGTTCTTC
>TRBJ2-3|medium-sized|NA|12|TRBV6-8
CASGGALDTQYF
TGTGCCAGCGGGGGGGCCTTAGATACGCAGTATTTT
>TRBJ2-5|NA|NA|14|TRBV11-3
CASSPSSSQETQYF
TGTGCCAGCAGCCCCTCCTCCTCCCAAGAGACCCAGTACTTC
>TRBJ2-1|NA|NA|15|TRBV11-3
CASSLAGIAYNEQFF
TGTGCCAGCAGTCTGGCCGGGATTGCCTACAATGAGCAGTTCTTC
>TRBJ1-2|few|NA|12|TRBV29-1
CSVSSGVAGYTF
TGCAGCGTTTCGTCAGGGGTGGCCGGCTACACCTTC
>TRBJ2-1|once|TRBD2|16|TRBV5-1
CASSPPGTSGSPEQFF
TGCGCCAGCAGCCCACCGGGGACTAGCGGGAGCCCTGAGCAGTTCTTC
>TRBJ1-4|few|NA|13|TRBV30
CARSTGGHEKLFF
TGTGCCCGATCAACAGGCGGCCATGAAAAACTGTTTTTT
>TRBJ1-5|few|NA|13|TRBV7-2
CASSLGYNQPQHF
TGTGCCAGCAGCTTAGGTTACAATCAGCCCCAGCATTTT
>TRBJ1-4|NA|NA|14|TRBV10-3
CAISEVGANEKLFF
TGTGCCATCAGTGAGGTGGGGGCGAATGAAAAACTGTTTTTT
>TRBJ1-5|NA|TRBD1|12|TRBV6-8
CASGRGDQPQHF
TGTGCCAGCGGCAGGGGGGATCAGCCCCAGCATTTT
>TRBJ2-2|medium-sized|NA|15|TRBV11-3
CASSAGGAGTGELFF
TGTGCCAGCAGCGCCGGAGGGGCCGGTACCGGGGAGCTGTTTTTT
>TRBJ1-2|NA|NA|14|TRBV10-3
CASGRDALAYGYTF
TGTGCCAGCGGGAGGGACGCATTAGCCTATGGCTACACCTTC
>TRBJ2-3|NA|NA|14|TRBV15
CATSSGGEGDTQYF
TGTGCCACCAGCAGCGGGGGCGAGGGAGATACGCAGTATTTT
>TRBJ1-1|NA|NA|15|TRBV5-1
CASSLVSLMNTEAFF
TGCGCCAGCAGCTTGGTTTCCCTCATGAACACTGAAGCTTTCTTT
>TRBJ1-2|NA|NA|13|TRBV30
CAWNRAANYGYTF
TGTGCCTGGAATAGGGCAGCTAACTATGGCTACACCTTC
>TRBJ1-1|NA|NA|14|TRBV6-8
CASNQQESRTEAFF
TGTGCCAGCAATCAACAGGAATCTCGCACTGAAGCTTTCTTT
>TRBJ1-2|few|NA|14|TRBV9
CASTPGGGIGGYTF
TGTGCCAGCACCCCTGGGGGGGGGATTGGTGGCTACACCTTC
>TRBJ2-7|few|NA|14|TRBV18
CASSLTTPVYEQYF
TGTGCCAGCTCACTTACAACTCCGGTATACGAGCAGTACTTC
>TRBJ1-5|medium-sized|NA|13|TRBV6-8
CASMSTGNQPQHF
TGTGCCAGCATGTCAACGGGGAATCAGCCCCAGCATTTT
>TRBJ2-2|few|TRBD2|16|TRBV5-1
CASSLGGGPSLGELFF
TGCGCCAGCAGCTTGGGCGGGGGACCCAGCCTGGGGGAGCTGTTTTTT
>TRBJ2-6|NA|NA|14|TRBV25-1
CASSGSSGANVLTF
TGTGCCAGCAGTGGTTCCTCTGGGGCCAACGTCCTGACTTTC
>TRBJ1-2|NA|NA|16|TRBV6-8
CASSSRGRRGAGGYTF
TGTGCCAGCAGCTCTAGAGGGAGGCGGGGGGCAGGTGGCTACACCTTC
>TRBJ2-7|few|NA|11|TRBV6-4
CASSSQGEQYF
TGTGCCAGCAGTTCACAGGGTGAGCAGTACTTC
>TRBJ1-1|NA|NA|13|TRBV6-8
CASSQVLNTEAFF
TGTGCCAGCAGTCAAGTGTTGAACACTGAAGCTTTCTTT
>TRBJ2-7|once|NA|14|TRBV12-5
CASGLWSLGMKQYF
TGTGCTAGTGGTTTGTGGTCCCTCGGGATGAAGCAGTACTTC
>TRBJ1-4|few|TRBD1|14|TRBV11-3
CASSTGQTNEKLFF
TGTGCCAGCAGCACGGGACAGACCAATGAAAAACTGTTTTTT